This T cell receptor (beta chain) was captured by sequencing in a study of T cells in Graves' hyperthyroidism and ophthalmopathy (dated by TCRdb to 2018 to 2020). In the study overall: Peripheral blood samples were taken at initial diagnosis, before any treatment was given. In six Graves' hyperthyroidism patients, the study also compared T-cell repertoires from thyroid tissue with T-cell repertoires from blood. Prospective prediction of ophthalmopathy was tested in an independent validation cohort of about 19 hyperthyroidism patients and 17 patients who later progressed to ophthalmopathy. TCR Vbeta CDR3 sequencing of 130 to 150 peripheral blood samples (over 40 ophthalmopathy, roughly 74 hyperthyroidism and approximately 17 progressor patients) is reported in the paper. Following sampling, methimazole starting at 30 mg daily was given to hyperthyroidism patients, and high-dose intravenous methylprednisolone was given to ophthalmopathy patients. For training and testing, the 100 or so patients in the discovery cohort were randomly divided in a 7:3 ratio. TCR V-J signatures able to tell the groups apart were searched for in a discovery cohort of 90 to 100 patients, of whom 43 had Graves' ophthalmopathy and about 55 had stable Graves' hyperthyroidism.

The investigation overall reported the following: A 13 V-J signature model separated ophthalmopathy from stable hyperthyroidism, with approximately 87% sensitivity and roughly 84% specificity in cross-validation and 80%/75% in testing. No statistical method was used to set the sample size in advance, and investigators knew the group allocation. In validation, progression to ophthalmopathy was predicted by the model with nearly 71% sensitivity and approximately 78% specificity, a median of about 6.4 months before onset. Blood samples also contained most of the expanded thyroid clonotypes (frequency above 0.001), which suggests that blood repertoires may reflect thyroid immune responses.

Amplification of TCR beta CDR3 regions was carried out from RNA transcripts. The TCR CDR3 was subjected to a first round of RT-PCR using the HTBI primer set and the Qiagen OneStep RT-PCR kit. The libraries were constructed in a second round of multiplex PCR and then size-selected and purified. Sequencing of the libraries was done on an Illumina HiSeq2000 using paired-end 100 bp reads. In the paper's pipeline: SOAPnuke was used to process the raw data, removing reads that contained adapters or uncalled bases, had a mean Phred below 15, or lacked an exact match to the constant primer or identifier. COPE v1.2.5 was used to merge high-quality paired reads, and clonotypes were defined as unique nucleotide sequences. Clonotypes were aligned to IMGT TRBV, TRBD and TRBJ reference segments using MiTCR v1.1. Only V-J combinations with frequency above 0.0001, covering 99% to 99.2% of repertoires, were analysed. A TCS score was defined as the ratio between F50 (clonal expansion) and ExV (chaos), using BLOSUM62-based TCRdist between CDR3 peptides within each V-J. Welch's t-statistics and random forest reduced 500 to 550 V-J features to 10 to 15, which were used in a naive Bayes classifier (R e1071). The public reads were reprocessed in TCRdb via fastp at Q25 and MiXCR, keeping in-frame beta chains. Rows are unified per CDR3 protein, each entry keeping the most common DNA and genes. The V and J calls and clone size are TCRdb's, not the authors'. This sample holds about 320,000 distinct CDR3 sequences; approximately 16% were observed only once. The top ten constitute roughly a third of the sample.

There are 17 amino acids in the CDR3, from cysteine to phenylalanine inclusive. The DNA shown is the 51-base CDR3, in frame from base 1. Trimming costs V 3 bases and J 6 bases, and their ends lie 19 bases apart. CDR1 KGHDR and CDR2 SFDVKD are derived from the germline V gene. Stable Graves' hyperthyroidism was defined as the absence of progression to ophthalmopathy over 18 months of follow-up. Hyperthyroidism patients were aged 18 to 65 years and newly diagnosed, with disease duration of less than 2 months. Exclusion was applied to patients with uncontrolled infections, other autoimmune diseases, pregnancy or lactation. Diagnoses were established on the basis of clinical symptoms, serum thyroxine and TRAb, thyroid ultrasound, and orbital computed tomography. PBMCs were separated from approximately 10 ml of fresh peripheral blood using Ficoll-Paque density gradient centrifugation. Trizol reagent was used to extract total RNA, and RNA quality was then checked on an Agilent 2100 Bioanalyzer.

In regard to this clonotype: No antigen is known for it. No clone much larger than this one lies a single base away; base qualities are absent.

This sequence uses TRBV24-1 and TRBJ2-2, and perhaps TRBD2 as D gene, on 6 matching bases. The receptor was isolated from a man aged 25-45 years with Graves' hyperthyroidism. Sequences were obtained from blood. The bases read TGTGCCACCAGTGATCCCCGGGGGAGAGAGTCAGCCGGGGAGCTGTTTTTT. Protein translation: CATSDPRGRESAGELFF.